This T cell receptor beta chain was found in a study of blood T cell repertoires in COVID-19. Study-wide background: Sources were T cells, B-cell-depleted T cells, or PBMCs; the material itself was cDNA or gDNA.

The V end lost 3 bases, the J end lost 8 bases, and 11 bases lay between the germline ends. Looked up from germline, CDR1 is GTSNPN and CDR2 is SVGIG (reference sequence). The CDR3 contains 13 residues. Profiling relied on immunoSEQ multiplex PCR, and the TCRdb table lists in-frame clones only, not all of them. The sample holds approximately 230,000 clones, roughly four fifths seen once. The origin of this receptor is a man older than 75 with acute or convalescent COVID-19. Sequencing was carried out using peripheral blood. The rearrangement uses TRBV30 and TRBJ1-6; no clear D. The CDR3 here is CAWSPQSYSPLHF. The CDR3 nucleotides read TGTGCCTGGAGCCCTCAGTCCTATTCACCCCTCCACTTT.